The T cell receptor (beta chain) under discussion was sequenced for a study of cytotoxic CD8 clonotypes in ibrutinib-treated CLL. Study summary: The response samples were taken once patients had been treated for a median of around twelve months, range 6 to 36.

This clone was found once. No antigen is known for it. Points from the study as a whole: Under treatment, the uncommon public clonotypes either contracted or remained stable.

The germline V gene has CDR1 SGDLS and CDR2 YYNGEE. The CDR3 has 13 amino acids. V lost 3 bases and J 4 bases, leaving 10 bases between the germline ends. Some clones are missing from TCRdb's copy, which holds only in-frame ones; the method was immunoSEQ multiplex PCR. The top ten hold roughly 4.6% of the sample, which has approximately 150,000 clones, approximately 80% seen once. Sequenced material: PBMCs, taken after 24 months of ibrutinib treatment. The rearrangement links TRBV9 to TRBJ1-2; no clear D. This TCR derives from a human donor with chronic lymphocytic leukemia. CDR3 region: CASSAERLYGYTF. The DNA for the CDR3 is TGTGCCAGCAGCGCAGAACGGCTCTATGGCTACACCTTC.